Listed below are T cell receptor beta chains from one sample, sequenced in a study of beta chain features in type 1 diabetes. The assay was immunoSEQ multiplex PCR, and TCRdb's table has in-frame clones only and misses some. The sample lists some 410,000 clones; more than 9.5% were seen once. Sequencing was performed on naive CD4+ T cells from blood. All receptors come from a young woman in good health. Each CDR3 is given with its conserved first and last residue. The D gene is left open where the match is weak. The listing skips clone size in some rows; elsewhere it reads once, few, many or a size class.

CDR3 DNA: TGTGCCAGCAGCGTACTAACAGGGTCCCGCAATGAGCAGTTCTTC
CDR3 protein: CASSVLTGSRNEQFF
V gene: TRBV9
D gene: .
clone size: few
J gene: TRBJ2-1
CDR3 length: 15

CDR3 DNA: TGTGCCAGCAGCTTAAGACAGCTGAGCTCCTACAATGAGCAGTTCTTC
CDR3 protein: CASSLRQLSSYNEQFF
V gene: TRBV9
D gene: .
clone size: .
J gene: TRBJ2-1
CDR3 length: 16

CDR3 DNA: TGTGCCAGCAGCCCCAGAGGGTCCGGGGAGCTGTTTTTT
CDR3 protein: CASSPRGSGELFF
V gene: TRBV4-2
D gene: .
clone size: .
J gene: TRBJ2-2
CDR3 length: 13

CDR3 DNA: TGTGCCAGCAGCTTCGTAGCCCAGGGTTTCGAGCAGTACTTC
CDR3 protein: CASSFVAQGFEQYF
V gene: TRBV7-2
D gene: .
clone size: .
J gene: TRBJ2-7
CDR3 length: 14

CDR3 DNA: TGTGCCAGCAGCTCCAGGACTAGCGGGACCCGAGATACGCAGTATTTT
CDR3 protein: CASSSRTSGTRDTQYF
V gene: TRBV7-9
D gene: TRBD2
clone size: few
J gene: TRBJ2-3
CDR3 length: 16

CDR3 DNA: TGTGCCAGCAGTCACTGGACAGGGGACGGCTACACCTTC
CDR3 protein: CASSHWTGDGYTF
V gene: TRBV4-2
D gene: TRBD1
clone size: few
J gene: TRBJ1-2
CDR3 length: 13

CDR3 DNA: TGCGCCAGCAGCTTGGCAACAGGACCTGGACAGCAGTACTTC
CDR3 protein: CASSLATGPGQQYF
V gene: TRBV5-1
D gene: .
clone size: few
J gene: TRBJ2-7
CDR3 length: 14

CDR3 DNA: TGCGCCAGCAGCTTGGCGCGATCCGTGGAGACCCAGTACTTC
CDR3 protein: CASSLARSVETQYF
V gene: TRBV5-1
D gene: .
clone size: few
J gene: TRBJ2-5
CDR3 length: 14

CDR3 DNA: TGTGCCTGGCGAATACAGGGGGCACCAGATACGCAGTATTTT
CDR3 protein: CAWRIQGAPDTQYF
V gene: TRBV30
D gene: TRBD1
clone size: many
J gene: TRBJ2-3
CDR3 length: 14

CDR3 DNA: TGTGCCATCAGTGGACCGACGGAGGGAGGGCCCGATAATGAGCAGTTCTTC
CDR3 protein: CAISGPTEGGPDNEQFF
V gene: TRBV10-3
D gene: TRBD2
clone size: .
J gene: TRBJ2-1
CDR3 length: 17

CDR3 DNA: TGCAGCGTAACTTCGGGGGGATACTCCTACAATGAGCAGTTCTTC
CDR3 protein: CSVTSGGYSYNEQFF
V gene: TRBV29-1
D gene: TRBD2
clone size: .
J gene: TRBJ2-1
CDR3 length: 15

CDR3 DNA: TGTGCCAGCAGCCATAGCCGGGTGGAGCAGTACTTC
CDR3 protein: CASSHSRVEQYF
V gene: TRBV14
D gene: .
clone size: .
J gene: TRBJ2-7
CDR3 length: 12

CDR3 DNA: TGTGCCAGCAGCCTCGGGACTAGCGGGAGGAATGAGCAGTTCTTC
CDR3 protein: CASSLGTSGRNEQFF
V gene: TRBV7-3
D gene: TRBD2
clone size: few
J gene: TRBJ2-1
CDR3 length: 15

CDR3 DNA: TGTGCCAGCAGCTTAATTCGGGCAGGGAGCCATGAAAAACTGTTTTTT
CDR3 protein: CASSLIRAGSHEKLFF
V gene: TRBV7-9
D gene: .
clone size: .
J gene: TRBJ1-4
CDR3 length: 16

CDR3 DNA: TGTGCCAGCACCCCCCCTCCGGTAACTGGGGCCAACGTCCTGACTTTC
CDR3 protein: CASTPPPVTGANVLTF
V gene: TRBV7-9
D gene: .
clone size: few
J gene: TRBJ2-6
CDR3 length: 16

CDR3 DNA: TGTGCCAGCAGCGCCGGGAGACCCCCCTATGGCTACACCTTC
CDR3 protein: CASSAGRPPYGYTF
V gene: TRBV7-9
D gene: .
clone size: .
J gene: TRBJ1-2
CDR3 length: 14

CDR3 DNA: TGTGCTAGTGGTTTATCAAGGACGCTCTACAATGAGCAGTTCTTC
CDR3 protein: CASGLSRTLYNEQFF
V gene: TRBV12-5
D gene: .
clone size: many
J gene: TRBJ2-1
CDR3 length: 15

CDR3 DNA: TGTGCCAGCAGCGTAGGAGACAGGGCCCAAGAGACCCAGTACTTC
CDR3 protein: CASSVGDRAQETQYF
V gene: TRBV9
D gene: TRBD1
clone size: .
J gene: TRBJ2-5
CDR3 length: 15

CDR3 DNA: TGCGCCAGCAGCCGAGACAGGGGAGATGGCTACACCTTC
CDR3 protein: CASSRDRGDGYTF
V gene: TRBV4-3
D gene: TRBD1
clone size: .
J gene: TRBJ1-2
CDR3 length: 13

CDR3 DNA: TGTGCCAGCAGTGGGGACTATGGGACCAAAAACATTCAGTACTTC
CDR3 protein: CASSGDYGTKNIQYF
V gene: TRBV6-6
D gene: TRBD2
clone size: few
J gene: TRBJ2-4
CDR3 length: 15

CDR3 DNA: TGTGCCAGCAGCCCGAGGACACTTCCCAATTCACCCCTCCACTTT
CDR3 protein: CASSPRTLPNSPLHF
V gene: TRBV7-2
D gene: .
clone size: .
J gene: TRBJ1-6
CDR3 length: 15

CDR3 DNA: TGCGCCAGCAGCCAAGATATTTACGGGACGGACACCTCTAGCACAGATACGCAGTATTTT
CDR3 protein: CASSQDIYGTDTSSTDTQYF
V gene: TRBV4-3
D gene: .
clone size: .
J gene: TRBJ2-3
CDR3 length: 20

CDR3 DNA: TGCAGCGTTGAACGGGAATTGTGTGAAAAACTGTTTTTT
CDR3 protein: CSVERELCEKLFF
V gene: TRBV29-1
D gene: .
clone size: few
J gene: TRBJ1-4
CDR3 length: 13

CDR3 DNA: TGCGCCAGCAGCCAGTACAATGAGCAGTTCTTC
CDR3 protein: CASSQYNEQFF
V gene: TRBV4-1
D gene: .
clone size: .
J gene: TRBJ2-1
CDR3 length: 11

CDR3 DNA: TGTGCCAGCTCAAGCGGGCCCACCTACGAGCAGTACTTC
CDR3 protein: CASSSGPTYEQYF
V gene: TRBV18
D gene: .
clone size: .
J gene: TRBJ2-7
CDR3 length: 13

CDR3 DNA: TGTGCCAGCAGCGGACAGGGCGGGAACACTGAAGCTTTCTTT
CDR3 protein: CASSGQGGNTEAFF
V gene: TRBV7-9
D gene: TRBD1
clone size: few
J gene: TRBJ1-1
CDR3 length: 14

CDR3 DNA: TGTGCCACCAGCAGAGGCAGGGCCTATGGCTACACCTTC
CDR3 protein: CATSRGRAYGYTF
V gene: TRBV15
D gene: .
clone size: .
J gene: TRBJ1-2
CDR3 length: 13

CDR3 DNA: TGTGCCAGCAGTTCGACTTCGTCTGTGACAGATACGCAGTATTTT
CDR3 protein: CASSSTSSVTDTQYF
V gene: TRBV7-3
D gene: .
clone size: few
J gene: TRBJ2-3
CDR3 length: 15

CDR3 DNA: TGCGCCAGCAGCGCCGGACAGCAAGAGACCCAGTACTTC
CDR3 protein: CASSAGQQETQYF
V gene: TRBV5-1
D gene: .
clone size: few
J gene: TRBJ2-5
CDR3 length: 13

CDR3 DNA: TGTGCCAGCAGCAAAGACAACATCCAACGCTACGAGCAGTACTTC
CDR3 protein: CASSKDNIQRYEQYF
V gene: TRBV5-4
D gene: .
clone size: few
J gene: TRBJ2-7
CDR3 length: 15

CDR3 DNA: TGTGCCAGCAGTCAGGCCCGTGGGGAGACCCAGTACTTC
CDR3 protein: CASSQARGETQYF
V gene: TRBV6-4
D gene: .
clone size: .
J gene: TRBJ2-5
CDR3 length: 13

CDR3 DNA: TGTGCCAGCAGCTTAGATCTGGGAACTGAAGCTTTCTTT
CDR3 protein: CASSLDLGTEAFF
V gene: TRBV7-6
D gene: .
clone size: .
J gene: TRBJ1-1
CDR3 length: 13

CDR3 DNA: TGTGCCAGCAAGGGGCTAGCGGGATTAAATGAGCAGTTCTTC
CDR3 protein: CASKGLAGLNEQFF
V gene: TRBV25-1
D gene: TRBD2
clone size: few
J gene: TRBJ2-1
CDR3 length: 14

CDR3 DNA: TGTGCCAGCAGCTTAGCGGCCGACACTGAAGCTTTCTTT
CDR3 protein: CASSLAADTEAFF
V gene: TRBV7-9
D gene: .
clone size: .
J gene: TRBJ1-1
CDR3 length: 13

CDR3 DNA: TGCGCCAGCAGCCAAGCTCGTAGCGGGAGTAATGAGCAGTTCTTC
CDR3 protein: CASSQARSGSNEQFF
V gene: TRBV4-1
D gene: TRBD2
clone size: .
J gene: TRBJ2-1
CDR3 length: 15

CDR3 DNA: TGTGCCAGCAGCTATGACAGGGGAGCGAACACTGAAGCTTTCTTT
CDR3 protein: CASSYDRGANTEAFF
V gene: TRBV6-5
D gene: TRBD1
clone size: few
J gene: TRBJ1-1
CDR3 length: 15

CDR3 DNA: TGCGCCAGCAGCCACTCCCGACCGCCAGGTACAGATACGCAGTATTTT
CDR3 protein: CASSHSRPPGTDTQYF
V gene: TRBV4-3
D gene: .
clone size: .
J gene: TRBJ2-3
CDR3 length: 16

CDR3 DNA: TGTGCCAGCAGACCCCCCAGGGATCAGCGGGGCTACGAGCAGTACTTC
CDR3 protein: CASRPPRDQRGYEQYF
V gene: TRBV28
D gene: TRBD2
clone size: few
J gene: TRBJ2-7
CDR3 length: 16

CDR3 DNA: TGTGCCAGCTCACCACTGGCCGACACAGATACGCAGTATTTT
CDR3 protein: CASSPLADTDTQYF
V gene: TRBV18
D gene: .
clone size: few
J gene: TRBJ2-3
CDR3 length: 14

CDR3 DNA: TGTGCCAGCAGTGATTCAACTAGCGGGGACAATGAGCAGTTCTTC
CDR3 protein: CASSDSTSGDNEQFF
V gene: TRBV25-1
D gene: TRBD2
clone size: few
J gene: TRBJ2-1
CDR3 length: 15

CDR3 DNA: TGTGCCAGCCTTGGACAGAACACCGGGGAGCTGTTTTTT
CDR3 protein: CASLGQNTGELFF
V gene: TRBV5-4
D gene: .
clone size: .
J gene: TRBJ2-2
CDR3 length: 13

CDR3 DNA: TGCAGGGCCGGGACAGGGGAAGGCTACACCTTC
CDR3 protein: CRAGTGEGYTF
V gene: TRBV20-1
D gene: TRBD1
clone size: .
J gene: TRBJ1-2
CDR3 length: 11

CDR3 DNA: TGTGCCACCAGCAGAGAAAGGTGGCTAACCGGGACACCCCGGACCCAGTACTTC
CDR3 protein: CATSRERWLTGTPRTQYF
V gene: TRBV15
D gene: .
clone size: .
J gene: TRBJ2-5
CDR3 length: 18

CDR3 DNA: TGTGCCAGCAGCTTGAATGGGTTTGTAGAGACCCAGTACTTC
CDR3 protein: CASSLNGFVETQYF
V gene: TRBV7-2
D gene: .
clone size: few
J gene: TRBJ2-5
CDR3 length: 14

CDR3 DNA: TGTGCCAGCAGCAGAGGGACTAGCGGGAGCACAGATACGCAGTATTTT
CDR3 protein: CASSRGTSGSTDTQYF
V gene: TRBV4-2
D gene: TRBD2
clone size: few
J gene: TRBJ2-3
CDR3 length: 16

CDR3 DNA: TGTGCCAGCTCAAGTCCGGGGGCATCGGATACGCAGTATTTT
CDR3 protein: CASSSPGASDTQYF
V gene: TRBV7-3
D gene: .
clone size: .
J gene: TRBJ2-3
CDR3 length: 14

CDR3 DNA: TGTGCCAGTAGTATAGAAAGGAACAATGAGCAGTTCTTC
CDR3 protein: CASSIERNNEQFF
V gene: TRBV19
D gene: .
clone size: .
J gene: TRBJ2-1
CDR3 length: 13

CDR3 DNA: TGCGCCAGCAGCCAAGAGATACGGACAGGGGGAAACATTCAGTACTTC
CDR3 protein: CASSQEIRTGGNIQYF
V gene: TRBV4-3
D gene: TRBD1
clone size: .
J gene: TRBJ2-4
CDR3 length: 16

CDR3 DNA: TGTGCCAGCAGCTTATTAGGCCAGGAGAACATTCAGTACTTC
CDR3 protein: CASSLLGQENIQYF
V gene: TRBV11-3
D gene: .
clone size: .
J gene: TRBJ2-4
CDR3 length: 14